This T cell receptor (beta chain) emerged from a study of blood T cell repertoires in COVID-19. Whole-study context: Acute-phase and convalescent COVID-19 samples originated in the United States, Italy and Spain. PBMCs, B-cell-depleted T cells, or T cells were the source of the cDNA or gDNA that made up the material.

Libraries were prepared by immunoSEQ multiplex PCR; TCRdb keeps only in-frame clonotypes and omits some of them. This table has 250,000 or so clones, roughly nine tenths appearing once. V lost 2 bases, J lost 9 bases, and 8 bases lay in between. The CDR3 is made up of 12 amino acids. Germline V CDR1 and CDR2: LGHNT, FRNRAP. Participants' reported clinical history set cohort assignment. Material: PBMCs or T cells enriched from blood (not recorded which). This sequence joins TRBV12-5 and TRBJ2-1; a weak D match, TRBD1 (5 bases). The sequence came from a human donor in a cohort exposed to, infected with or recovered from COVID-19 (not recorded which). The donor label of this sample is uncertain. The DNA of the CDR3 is TGTGCTAGTGGTTTGCCGCAGGGTGAGCAGTTCTTC. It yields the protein CASGLPQGEQFF.